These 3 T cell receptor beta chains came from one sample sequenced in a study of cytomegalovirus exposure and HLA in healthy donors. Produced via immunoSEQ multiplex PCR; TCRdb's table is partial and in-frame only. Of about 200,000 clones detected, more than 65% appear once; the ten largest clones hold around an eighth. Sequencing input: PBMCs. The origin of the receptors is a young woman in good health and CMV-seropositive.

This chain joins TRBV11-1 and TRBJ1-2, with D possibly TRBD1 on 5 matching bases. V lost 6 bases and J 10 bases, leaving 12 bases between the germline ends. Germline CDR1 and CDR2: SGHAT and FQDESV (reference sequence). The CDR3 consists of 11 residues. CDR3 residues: CASSRLTDYTF. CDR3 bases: TGTGCCAGCAGTCGACTGACAGACTACACCTTC.

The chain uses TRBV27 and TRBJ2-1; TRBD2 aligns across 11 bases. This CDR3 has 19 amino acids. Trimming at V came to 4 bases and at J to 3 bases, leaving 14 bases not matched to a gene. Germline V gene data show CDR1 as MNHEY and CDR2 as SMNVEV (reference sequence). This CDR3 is CASSYEFKPGLAVYNEQFF. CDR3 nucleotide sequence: TGTGCCAGCAGTTACGAATTTAAACCGGGACTAGCGGTCTACAATGAGCAGTTCTTC.

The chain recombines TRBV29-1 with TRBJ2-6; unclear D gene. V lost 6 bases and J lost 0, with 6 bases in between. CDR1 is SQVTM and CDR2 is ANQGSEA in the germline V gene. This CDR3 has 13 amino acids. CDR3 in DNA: TGCAGCGTCTCAGGCTCTGGGGCCAACGTCCTGACTTTC. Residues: CSVSGSGANVLTF. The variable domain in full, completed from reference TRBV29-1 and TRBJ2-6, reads SAVISQKPSRDICQRGTSLTIQCQVDSQVTMMFWYRQQPGQSLTLIATANQGSEATYESGFVIDKFPISRPNLTFSTLTVSNMSPEDSSIYLCSVSGSGANVLTFGAGSRLTVL.